This T cell receptor beta chain was recorded in a study of cytomegalovirus exposure and HLA in healthy donors. Study results and caveats: According to the study, 150 to 200 TCR beta chains were cytomegalovirus-associated.

From the roughly 110-subject validation cohort, which was separate from the roughly 700-subject first cohort, the donors were drawn. The germline gives CDR1 SGHRS, CDR2 YFSETQ. V lost 0 bases and J lost 9, with 10 bases in between. This CDR3 region has 13 residues. Clones were sequenced by immunoSEQ multiplex PCR, and TCRdb holds only the in-frame ones, with some missing. The sample carries fewer than 250,000 clones, roughly 84% recorded once. As for this clone: The antigen remains unidentified.

The sample taken for sequencing was PBMCs. This clonotype originated in a woman younger than 30 in good health and CMV-seropositive. V is TRBV5-1 and J is TRBJ2-1, with D tentatively TRBD1 (5 bases). This chain's CDR3 is CASSLDRQLEQFF. DNA for the CDR3: TGCGCCAGCAGCTTGGACAGGCAGCTTGAGCAGTTCTTC. Full variable domain (outside the CDR3, taken from reference TRBV5-1 and TRBJ2-1): KAGVTQTPRYLIKTRGQQVTLSCSPISGHRSVSWYQQTPGQGLQFLFEYFSETQRNKGNFPGRFSGRQFSNSRSEMNVSTLELGDSALYLCASSLDRQLEQFFGPGTRLTVL.